The 23 T cell receptor beta chains listed next were all sequenced from one sample in a study of blood T cell repertoires in COVID-19. Profiling relied on immunoSEQ multiplex PCR, and the TCRdb table lists in-frame clones only, not all of them. The sample comprises over 250,000 clones, 88% of which are singletons, and around 9.6% rests with the top ten. Sequenced sample: peripheral blood. The receptors were sampled from an older woman with COVID-19, enrolled during active disease.

The V and J genes are TRBV5-6 and TRBJ1-4; the match to TRBD1 covers 7 bases. This CDR3 comprises 14 residues. Germline CDR1 and CDR2: SGHDT and YYEEEE. After removal of 2 bases from V and 8 bases from J, the junction contained 6 bases not matched to a gene. In DNA, the CDR3 is TGTGCCAGCAGCTTAGGACAGGTTGGGGAAAAACTGTTTTTT. Its translation is CASSLGQVGEKLFF.

The V gene is TRBV23-1, the J gene TRBJ1-1; TRBD1 aligns across 8 bases. TRBV23-1 is an open reading frame whose function is uncertain. Unmatched junction bases numbered 13, after V lost 2 bases and J lost 2 bases. This CDR3 spans 18 amino acids. As DNA, the CDR3 is TGCGCCAGCAGTCAAACCTTTAGACAGGGGATGCGTAACACTGAAGCTTTCTTT. This sequence encodes CASSQTFRQGMRNTEAFF.

V usage is TRBV28 and J usage is TRBJ1-1, with TRBD1 as a possible D gene (5 bases). The germline CDR1 and CDR2 sequences are MDHEN and SYDVKM. CDR3 length equals 16 residues. V was clipped by 3 bases and J by 0 bases, with 14 bases between them. Written as DNA, the CDR3 is TGTGCCAGCAGTTTGGGTGGGACTTTCATGAACACTGAAGCTTTCTTT. This encodes CASSLGGTFMNTEAFF.

The chain joins TRBV29-1 to TRBJ1-1; no clear D. V was pared by 4 bases and J by 0 bases, with 6 bases between. CDR3 size: 12 residues. Germline CDR1 reads SQVTM; CDR2 reads ANQGSEA. DNA for the CDR3: TGCAGCGTTGGAACAGTGAACACTGAAGCTTTCTTT. This codes for CSVGTVNTEAFF.

This chain uses TRBV5-6 with TRBJ2-6, with a weak D call TRBD1 (6 bases). The CDR3 has 14 amino acids. The germline CDR1 and CDR2 sequences are SGHDT and YYEEEE. The V and J ends lost 3 bases and 2 bases respectively, with 6 bases between them. The CDR3, as DNA: TGTGCCAGCAGCTCAGGGGCTGGGGCCAACGTCCTGACTTTC. Protein product: CASSSGAGANVLTF.

The chain recombines TRBV6-5 with TRBJ1-2, with a tentative D call TRBD1 (5 bases). Germline CDR1 reads MNHEY; CDR2 reads SVGAGI. The CDR3 length is 15 residues. Trimming left V 1 base short and J 2 bases short, with 11 bases between. Written as DNA, the CDR3 is TGTGCCAGCAGTTACTTACGGACACTAAACTATGGCTACACCTTC. Translating it yields CASSYLRTLNYGYTF.

There are a few counts of this clone. The chain is built from TRBV7-9 and TRBJ1-6, with 8 bases identical to TRBD1. The CDR3 spans 14 residues. V was pared by 7 bases and J by 7 bases, with 6 bases of the junction left unmatched. In germline, CDR1 is SEHNR, CDR2 FQNEAQ (reference sequence). The DNA for the CDR3 is TGTGCCAGCACCTACGGACAGGGAAATTCACCCCTCCACTTT. It specifies CASTYGQGNSPLHF.

The rearrangement uses TRBV28 and TRBJ2-7, with 11 positions matching TRBD2. The CDR3 length is 15 residues. The trim removed 4 bases at V and 4 bases at J, leaving 6 bases unmatched. Germline CDR1 is MDHEN and CDR2 is SYDVKM. The DNA of the CDR3 is TGTGCCAGCAGTTCCCTCGGGACTAGCGGATACGAGCAGTACTTC. This codes for CASSSLGTSGYEQYF.

The rearrangement joins TRBV28 to TRBJ2-6; no firm D call. Trimming cost V 4 bases and J 2 bases, with 12 bases left between them. The germline gives CDR1 MDHEN, CDR2 SYDVKM. The CDR3 loop spans 16 amino acids. Written as DNA, the CDR3 is TGTGCCAGCAGTTCCAGTCCGGGTCCTGGGGCCAACGTCCTGACTTTC. It is translated as CASSSSPGPGANVLTF. Using reference TRBV28 and TRBJ2-6 for the parts outside the CDR3, the full variable domain is DVKVTQSSRYLVKRTGEKVFLECVQDMDHENMFWYRQDPGLGLRLIYFSYDVKMKEKGDIPEGYSVSREKKERFSLILESASTNQTSMYLCASSSSPGPGANVLTFGAGSRLTVL.

The chain joins TRBV30 to TRBJ1-2; 9 bases line up with TRBD1. CDR1 and CDR2 (germline): GTSNPN, SVGIG (reference sequence). With 4 bases clipped from V and 7 bases from J, the junction kept 10 bases outside the gene matches. The CDR3 has 14 amino acids. CDR3 sequence reads: CAWTDRQGVRGYTF. CDR3 coding DNA: TGTGCCTGGACGGATCGACAGGGGGTTCGTGGCTACACCTTC.

The chain joins TRBV11-1 to TRBJ1-1, with D possibly being TRBD1 (6 bases). The ends were cut back, 5 bases at V and 0 bases at J, with 13 bases in the middle. The germline V gene encodes CDR1 SGHAT and CDR2 FQDESV (reference sequence). CDR3 length: 15 amino acids. CDR3 bases: TGTGCCAGCAGCGCTTCAGGGGCAATGAACACTGAAGCTTTCTTT. Translating gives CASSASGAMNTEAFF.

The chain is built from TRBV6-2 or TRBV6-3 and TRBJ1-6; TRBD1 agrees at 9 bases. Germline V CDR1 and CDR2: MNHEY, SVGEGT. This CDR3 has 16 residues. The V and J ends lost 5 bases and 5 bases, in that order; junction bases with no gene match: 7. The DNA for the CDR3 is TGTGCCAGCAGTGCGTTCCGGGACAGGGATAATTCACCCCTCCACTTT. It yields the protein CASSAFRDRDNSPLHF.

The chain recombines TRBV5-1 with TRBJ2-2; possible D gene TRBD2, 5 bases. The CDR3 is 14 amino acids. The ends were cut back, 5 bases at V and 4 bases at J, with 12 bases in the middle. CDR1 and CDR2 from the germline V gene are SGHRS and YFSETQ. CDR3 nucleotide sequence: TGCGCCAGCAGTAGCCTCGAGGGCACCGGGGAGCTGTTTTTT. Amino acids: CASSSLEGTGELFF. The variable domain in full, with the rest retrieved from reference TRBV5-1 and TRBJ2-2, is KAGVTQTPRYLIKTRGQQVTLSCSPISGHRSVSWYQQTPGQGLQFLFEYFSETQRNKGNFPGRFSGRQFSNSRSEMNVSTLELGDSALYLCASSSLEGTGELFFGEGSRLTVL.

The chain carries TRBV5-1 and TRBJ1-5; 8 bases map to TRBD1. The CDR3 consists of 15 residues. The V gene's germline CDR1 is SGHRS and CDR2 YFSETQ. The trim removed 3 bases at V and 6 bases at J, leaving 8 bases unmatched. CDR3 nucleotide sequence: TGCGCCAGCAGCTCCTCAGGGGGCGGGGGTCAGCCCCAGCATTTT. This translates into CASSSSGGGGQPQHF.

This chain uses TRBV3-1 (or the pseudogene TRBV3-2) with TRBJ2-7; 11 positions agree with TRBD1. The junction had 3 bases not matched to a gene; V was cut back by 1 base and J by 4 bases. This CDR3 is 15 amino acids long. Germline V gene lookup returns CDR1 LGHDT and CDR2 YNNKEL (reference sequence). CDR3 sequence: CASSQGTGGGYEQYF. CDR3 nucleotides: TGTGCCAGCAGCCAAGGGACAGGGGGCGGTTACGAGCAGTACTTC.

The chain joins TRBV6-5 to TRBJ2-1, with D maybe TRBD1 (6 bases). The CDR3 runs 14 residues. Per germline, CDR1 MNHEY and CDR2 SVGAGI. V lost 8 bases, J lost 7 bases, and 18 bases lay in between. The CDR3 coding sequence is TGTGCCAGCGCGAACCGGGACAATTCGAATGAGCAGTTCTTC. Protein product: CASANRDNSNEQFF.

This clone was recorded only once. J is TRBJ1-4 and V is TRBV6-1; TRBD1 matches 9 bases. Trimming at V came to 2 bases and at J to 7 bases, leaving 11 bases not matched to a gene. This CDR3 region has 17 residues. Germline V lookup: CDR1 MNHNS, CDR2 SASEGT. CDR3 nucleotides: TGTGCCAGCAGTGAACGGGGACAGGGTTTAGGTCGTGAAAAACTGTTTTTT. This codes for CASSERGQGLGREKLFF.

This chain links TRBV19 with TRBJ1-1; 9 bases are a match to TRBD1. Germline CDR1 LNHDA, CDR2 SQIVND (reference sequence). Unmatched junction bases numbered 4, after V lost 0 bases and J lost 5 bases. The CDR3 runs 15 residues. The CDR3, as DNA: TGTGCCAGTAGTATAGAGGGGACAGGGCGAACTGAAGCTTTCTTT. As protein: CASSIEGTGRTEAFF. The variable domain in full, with the rest retrieved from reference TRBV19 and TRBJ1-1, is DGGITQSPKYLFRKEGQNVTLSCEQNLNHDAMYWYRQDPGQGLRLIYYSQIVNDFQKGDIAEGYSVSREKKESFPLTVTSAQKNPTAFYLCASSIEGTGRTEAFFGQGTRLTVV.

The chain couples TRBV7-3 to TRBJ2-3; 8 bases are shared with TRBD1. Trimming took 5 bases from V and 6 from J; bases not matched to a gene: 7. Germline V gene lookup returns CDR1 SGHTA and CDR2 FQGTGA. CDR3 length: 14 residues. The CDR3 bases are TGTGCCAGCAGCCGGGACAGGAGGCAGGATACGCAGTATTTT. Protein product: CASSRDRRQDTQYF.

The chain has TRBV9 and TRBJ2-7; D perhaps matches TRBD1 (5 bases). Per germline, CDR1 SGDLS and CDR2 YYNGEE. Between the trimmed V and J ends, which lost 6 bases and 3 bases, there was a span of 16 bases. This CDR3 contains 14 residues. CDR3 sequence reads: CASIYSTTGYEQYF. DNA for the CDR3: TGTGCCAGCATCTATTCTACCACAGGCTACGAGCAGTACTTC.

This clone was picked up one time. The chain employs TRBV6-5 and TRBJ1-1; 7 nucleotides agree with TRBD1. J was trimmed by 0 bases and V by 4 bases; bases with no gene match: 5. Germline assignment: CDR1 MNHEY and CDR2 SVGAGI. The CDR3 length is 15 residues. The CDR3 protein is CASSWDRNMNTEAFF. In DNA, the CDR3 is TGTGCCAGCAGTTGGGACAGAAACATGAACACTGAAGCTTTCTTT.

The chain uses TRBV5-5 and TRBJ1-5; D uncertain. The germline V gene has CDR1 SGHKS and CDR2 YYEKEE (reference sequence). CDR3 length: 14 amino acids. V shed 2 bases and J shed 5 bases, with 11 bases lying between them. The CDR3 loop is CASSFLGRDQPQHF. The CDR3 DNA reads as TGTGCCAGCAGCTTTCTGGGGAGGGATCAGCCCCAGCATTTT.

The chain uses TRBV4-2 and TRBJ2-7; no firm D call. The CDR3 is 15 amino acids. CDR1 and CDR2 (germline): LGHNA, YNFKEQ. V lost 0 bases and J 2 bases, leaving 11 bases between the germline ends. CDR3 in DNA: TGTGCCAGCAGCCAAGATTTACCGACTCCCTACGAGCAGTACTTC. Its translation: CASSQDLPTPYEQYF.